Included here is one T cell receptor (beta chain) sequence, with context. There is no known antigen for this receptor. Base quality data are lacking; no much larger clone is found one base away. This record comes from a study of T cells in Graves' hyperthyroidism and ophthalmopathy (dated by TCRdb to about 2019). For the wider study: Peripheral blood was collected at initial diagnosis, before any treatment. To identify TCR V-J signatures that set the groups apart, the researchers used a discovery cohort of more than 95 patients, made up of about 44 with Graves' ophthalmopathy and some 55 with stable Graves' hyperthyroidism. Prospective prediction of ophthalmopathy was tested in an independent validation cohort of approximately 18 hyperthyroidism patients and some 17 patients who later progressed to ophthalmopathy. The approximately 100 discovery patients were divided at random into training and test sets in a 7:3 ratio. In addition, the study compared T-cell repertoires in thyroid tissue and in blood from five or six Graves' hyperthyroidism patients. Once sampling was done, hyperthyroidism patients were given methimazole at a starting dose of 30 mg daily, whereas ophthalmopathy patients were given high-dose intravenous methylprednisolone. According to the paper, TCR Vbeta CDR3 sequencing was carried out on 135 peripheral blood samples, which came from 40 to 45 ophthalmopathy, approximately 78 hyperthyroidism and about 17 progressor patients. What the study reported, not specific to this receptor: Sample size was not statistically predetermined, and investigators were not blinded to group allocation. A 13 V-J signature model separated ophthalmopathy from stable hyperthyroidism, with approximately 87% sensitivity and roughly 81% specificity in cross-validation and 80%/75% in testing. Blood samples also contained most of the expanded thyroid clonotypes (frequency above 0.001), which suggests that blood repertoires may reflect thyroid immune responses. In validation, the model predicted progression to ophthalmopathy with about 71% sensitivity and 72% to 85% specificity, a median of about 6.7 months before onset.

Stable Graves' hyperthyroidism was defined as the absence of progression to ophthalmopathy over 18 months of follow-up. Hyperthyroidism patients were newly diagnosed, had a disease duration of under 2 months, and were aged 18 to 65 years. The study excluded patients with uncontrolled infections, other autoimmune diseases, pregnancy or lactation. Diagnoses were based on clinical symptoms, serum thyroxine and TRAb, thyroid ultrasound and orbital computed tomography. PBMCs were separated from around 9.1 ml of fresh peripheral blood using Ficoll-Paque density gradient centrifugation. Trizol reagent was used to extract total RNA, and RNA quality was then checked on an Agilent 2100 Bioanalyzer. Between the V and J ends, shortened by 5 bases and 2 bases respectively, the junction contains 12 bases. Spanning cysteine to phenylalanine, the CDR3 consists of 14 amino acids. Only the CDR3 portion is preserved as DNA: 42 bases, with reading frame beginning at the first base. Reading the germline V gene (reference sequence) gives CDR1 SEHNR and CDR2 FQNEAQ.

TCR beta CDR3 regions were amplified from RNA transcripts. A first-round RT-PCR of the TCR CDR3 used the HTBI primer set with the Qiagen OneStep RT-PCR kit. Libraries were constructed in a second round of multiplex PCR, after which size selection and purification were performed. The libraries were sequenced on an Illumina HiSeq2000 using paired-end 100 bp reads. As for the authors' bioinformatics: SOAPnuke was used to process the raw data, throwing out any read that contained adapters or uncalled bases, had a mean Phred below 15, or lacked an exact constant-primer or identifier match. COPE v1.2.5 was used to merge the high-quality paired reads, and each unique nucleotide sequence was defined as a clonotype. MiTCR v1.1 was used to align the clonotypes against IMGT TRBV, TRBD and TRBJ reference segments. Only V-J combinations with frequency above 0.0001, covering roughly 99% of repertoires, were analysed. The TCS score was defined as the ratio of F50 (clonal expansion) to E x V (chaos), calculated using BLOSUM62-based TCRdist between CDR3 peptides within each V-J. Welch's t-statistics and random forest reduced several hundred V-J features to 10 to 15, which were used in a naive Bayes classifier (R e1071). Thyroid-blood repertoire similarity was quantified with the Morisita-Horn index. TCRdb reanalyzed the raw reads on its own, using fastp at Q25 for trimming and MiXCR for clone calling, and kept in-frame beta chains. Each CDR3 protein appears once, grouped with its most common genes and DNA. The V and J calls reflect TCRdb's pipeline rather than the authors' work. Present in this sample are 700,000 to 850,000 distinct CDR3 sequences, over 35% of which were seen just once. The ten largest clones represent around 31% of the sample.

The rearrangement combines TRBV7-9 with TRBJ1-2; no D segment can be confidently identified. What was sequenced was blood. The sequence was collected from a woman aged 40 to 50 with Graves' hyperthyroidism. The CDR3 reads as follows: CASSPSPTNYGYTF. The DNA is as follows: TGTGCCAGCAGCCCCTCCCCCACAAACTATGGCTACACCTTC. Joined to the reference TRBV7-9 and TRBJ1-2 proteins, this CDR3 gives the full variable domain: DTGVSQNPRHKITKRGQNVTFRCDPISEHNRLYWYRQTLGQGPEFLTYFQNEAQLEKSRLLSDRFSAERPKGSFSTLEIQRTEQGDSAMYLCASSPSPTNYGYTFGSGTRLTVV.